This TCR beta chain was sequenced for a study of tumor-infiltrating lymphocytes in primary liver carcinoma. A primer matching the constant region was used to make TCR beta cDNA from around 460 ng of total RNA. Generation of the TCR beta libraries relied on three nested multiplex PCR rounds using slightly modified ARM-PCR. Each of the first two PCR rounds ran approximately 9 cycles with TRBV1-TRBV30 forward and C-beta reverse primers. TCRdb redid the calling of the multiplex PCR reads with MiXCR, one entry per CDR3 protein. The profile covers around 330,000 distinct CDR3 sequences, with 50% to 75% appearing a single time and over 15% taken by the ten largest. This CDR3 spans 13 amino acids. V was pared by 5 bases and J by 9 bases, with 17 bases between. Germline-derived CDR1 and CDR2 are MGHDK and SYGVNS. The authors took blood RNA from unsorted whole blood and also extracted germline DNA.

The gene calls are TRBV25-1 and TRBJ2-7; no clear D gene. Sequenced: peripheral blood. The receptor was derived from a woman under 40 with primary liver carcinoma and hepatitis B virus infection. The CDR3 here is CASSLASSLGQYF. The CDR3 bases are TGTGCCAGCAGTCTGGCCAGCTCCCTGGGGCAGTACTTC.